Shown below are 31 T cell receptor beta chains from a single sample sequenced in a study of T cell repertoires in cytomegalovirus infection. TCRdb ran MiXCR on the reads and lists one entry per CDR3 protein. In the table there are around 230,000 distinct CDR3 sequences, 5% to 8.5% of which are singletons. The specimen was PBMCs. The receptors stem from a human donor in good health (CMV status not recorded). Some clones in this sample may be carry-over from other donors' samples.

The J gene is TRBJ1-1, the V gene TRBV13; D ambiguous. Per the germline V gene, CDR1 is PRHDT and CDR2 is FYEKMQ (reference sequence). The CDR3 consists of 14 residues. The germline V and J ends were trimmed by 3 bases and 0 bases, with 8 bases remaining between them. The CDR3 DNA reads as TGTGCCAGCAGCTTTTTTTATGTGAACACTGAAGCTTTCTTT. Its translation is CASSFFYVNTEAFF.

This clonotype was counted at least ten times. This chain uses TRBV12-5 with TRBJ2-1, with D maybe TRBD1 (6 bases). V shed 1 base and J shed 5 bases, with 15 bases lying between them. This CDR3 has 16 residues. Germline V lookup: CDR1 LGHNT, CDR2 FRNRAP. CDR3: CASGLGVRGQNNEQFF. The CDR3 DNA sequence: TGTGCTAGTGGTTTGGGGGTTAGGGGACAAAACAATGAGCAGTTCTTC.

In this sample, this clonotype turned up a few times. The gene calls are TRBV29-1 and TRBJ1-5; 7 bases align to TRBD1. J gave up 4 bases and V 6 bases, and 6 bases lay outside the gene matches. The CDR3 has 13 amino acids. Germline V gene lookup returns CDR1 SQVTM and CDR2 ANQGSEA. In DNA form, the CDR3 reads TGCAGCGTGGGGGACAGCTCTAATCAGCCCCAGCATTTT. Protein product: CSVGDSSNQPQHF.

This clonotype has at least ten counts. V usage is TRBV6-2 or TRBV6-3 and J usage is TRBJ1-1, with D tentatively TRBD1 (6 bases). Trimming removed 6 bases at V and 7 bases at J, with 21 bases between. This CDR3 has 15 residues. Germline V gene data show CDR1 as MNHEY and CDR2 as SVGEGT. The DNA for the CDR3 is TGTGCCAGCAGCCAACAACGAACAGGGTTGGGTGAAGCTTTCTTT. Protein sequence: CASSQQRTGLGEAFF.

This clonotype was detected many times. This chain joins TRBV7-2 and TRBJ2-4, with D perhaps TRBD1 or TRBD2 (5 bases each). Germline-derived CDR1 and CDR2 are SGHTA and FQGNSA. V was cut by 6 bases and J by 3 bases, with 15 bases left in between. CDR3 length: 15 amino acids. The chain's CDR3 is CASRDTWDGKNIQYF. The CDR3 bases are TGTGCCAGCAGGGATACCTGGGACGGCAAAAACATTCAGTACTTC.

The table lists this clonotype with many counts. The rearrangement links TRBV28 to TRBJ1-4; 8 bases line up with TRBD1. The trim removed 5 bases at V and 5 bases at J, leaving 4 bases unmatched. The CDR3 runs 14 residues. Germline V CDR1 and CDR2: MDHEN, SYDVKM. DNA for the CDR3: TGTGCCAGCAGTACCCAGGGGGCGAATGAAAAACTGTTTTTT. It is translated as CASSTQGANEKLFF.

The sample holds many counts of this clonotype. This chain links TRBV5-4 with TRBJ1-1, with unresolved D. Trimming took off 3 bases at V and 0 bases at J, with 12 bases between the two ends. The CDR3 loop spans 15 amino acids. The germline gives CDR1 SGHNT, CDR2 YYREEE (reference sequence). CDR3 nucleotide sequence: TGTGCCAGCAGCTCCCGGACGGTACTGAACACTGAAGCTTTCTTT. Its translation is CASSSRTVLNTEAFF.

This clonotype was detected ten times or more. This chain links TRBV4-3 with TRBJ2-1, with 7 bases that match TRBD1. Germline V gene lookup returns CDR1 LGHNA and CDR2 YSLEER. With V trimmed by 4 bases and J by 2 bases, 5 bases remained unmatched. This CDR3 spans 15 amino acids. The CDR3 loop reads CASSPDRVTYNEQFF. The CDR3 nucleotides are TGCGCCAGCAGCCCTGACAGGGTCACCTACAATGAGCAGTTCTTC.

Many counts were recorded for this clonotype. This chain's CDR3 is CSASRGAGYGYTF. The CDR3 coding sequence is TGCAGTGCTAGTAGGGGAGCGGGCTATGGCTACACCTTC. This chain uses TRBV20-1 with TRBJ1-2; a weak D match, TRBD1 (5 bases). This CDR3 has 13 residues. Germline CDR1 is DFQATT and CDR2 is SNEGSKA (reference sequence). Deletions cut 3 bases from V and 4 bases from J, with 12 bases between.

This clonotype was recorded at least ten times. The chain is built from TRBV6-5 and TRBJ1-1; a possible D gene is TRBD1 (6 bases). Trimming cost V 8 bases and J 1 base, with 14 bases left between them. The germline gives CDR1 MNHEY, CDR2 SVGAGI. This CDR3 region has 14 residues. The DNA of the CDR3 is TGTGCCAGCCGCGGGGGCCAGCAGAACACTGAAGCTTTCTTT. It is translated as CASRGGQQNTEAFF.

Only a few counts were recorded for this clonotype. The V gene is TRBV4-1, the J gene TRBJ1-3; 7 nucleotides line up with TRBD1. Germline loops: CDR1 MGHRA, CDR2 YSYEKL. The CDR3 runs to 15 residues. V dropped 4 bases and J dropped 10; count of bases not matched to a gene: 13. CDR3 sequence: CASSPDPGQTITIYF. The CDR3 region has the DNA TGCGCCAGCAGCCCCGACCCGGGACAGACGATAACCATATATTTT.

In its sample, this clonotype was seen many times. The V gene is TRBV19, the J gene TRBJ1-5, with 8 bases identical to TRBD1. The CDR3 runs 16 residues. The V gene end was trimmed by 7 bases and the J gene end by 0 bases; junction bases not matched to a gene: 8. CDR1 and CDR2 from the germline V gene are LNHDA and SQIVND (reference sequence). CDR3 sequence: CASTQDRAYSNQPQHF. CDR3 bases: TGTGCCAGTACCCAGGACAGGGCCTATAGCAATCAGCCCCAGCATTTT.

This clonotype has a count of ten or more. The J gene is TRBJ2-1, the V gene TRBV7-9; possible D gene TRBD2, 6 bases. Germline V CDR1 and CDR2: SEHNR, FQNEAQ (reference sequence). CDR3 length: 15 amino acids. Trimming left V 7 bases short and J 7 bases short, with 20 bases between. Here the CDR3 DNA reads TGTGCCAGCAACCCGGGGGAGGCCTGGGCGAATGAGCAGTTCTTC. Amino acids: CASNPGEAWANEQFF. Together with reference TRBV7-9 and TRBJ2-1, the CDR3 gives the full variable domain: DTGVSQNPRHKITKRGQNVTFRCDPISEHNRLYWYRQTLGQGPEFLTYFQNEAQLEKSRLLSDRFSAERPKGSFSTLEIQRTEQGDSAMYLCASNPGEAWANEQFFGPGTRLTVL.

The sample holds many counts of this clonotype. J is TRBJ1-1 and V is TRBV19, with 8 bases matching TRBD1. Germline trimming cut 6 bases from V and 1 base from J; bases unmatched to any gene: 1. Germline CDR1 and CDR2: LNHDA and SQIVND (reference sequence). The CDR3 runs 13 residues. CDR3 in DNA: TGTGCCAGTAGCGACAGGGGGAACACTGAAGCTTTCTTT. Protein product: CASSDRGNTEAFF.

This clonotype appeared many times. The chain couples TRBV7-2 to TRBJ1-2; perhaps TRBD1 as D (5 bases). V was shortened by 5 bases and J by 1 base, with 11 bases between the two germline ends. Germline V gene lookup returns CDR1 SGHTA and CDR2 FQGNSA. The CDR3 is made up of 14 amino acids. The CDR3 region has the DNA TGTGCCAGCAGCCGTGACAGTGTTAACTATGGCTACACCTTC. Translation gives CASSRDSVNYGYTF.

In its sample, this clonotype was seen many times. The chain couples TRBV7-2 to TRBJ1-2; D uncertain. Germline CDR1 is SGHTA and CDR2 is FQGNSA. The CDR3 is 15 residues long. With 5 bases removed from V and 0 bases from J, the gap between germline ends came to 13 bases. CDR3 in DNA: TGTGCCAGCAGCCCGACCGATGGTTCTAACTATGGCTACACCTTC. Its translation is CASSPTDGSNYGYTF. The full variable domain, in which reference TRBV7-2 and TRBJ1-2 provide the parts outside the CDR3, is GAGVSQSPSNKVTEKGKDVELRCDPISGHTALYWYRQSLGQGLEFLIYFQGNSAPDKSGLPSDRFSAERTGGSVSTLTIQRTQQEDSAVYLCASSPTDGSNYGYTFGSGTRLTVV.

On this clonotype: Since a much larger clone is just one base distant, this may be a read error. The gene calls are TRBV2 and TRBJ1-2; 8 nucleotides align to TRBD1. Per germline, CDR1 SNHLY and CDR2 FYNNEI. V was pared by 7 bases and J by 10 bases, with 17 bases of the junction left unmatched. This CDR3 spans 15 amino acids. In nucleotides, the CDR3 is TGTGCCAGCACCCCCGAGGCGACAGGGGCCCATGTCTACACCTTC. This sequence encodes CASTPEATGAHVYTF.

This clonotype was seen more than once but under ten times. This chain links TRBV6-2 or TRBV6-3 with TRBJ1-2; D is undetermined. The V gene's germline CDR1 is MNHEY and CDR2 SVGEGT. The length of the CDR3 is 11 residues. Trimming removed 9 bases at V and 3 bases at J, with 8 bases between. The chain's CDR3 is CASSTDYGYTF. The CDR3 DNA follows: TGTGCCAGTTCGACTGACTATGGCTACACCTTC.

Only a few counts were recorded for this clonotype. This rearrangement joins TRBV7-2 to TRBJ2-1; D gene unclear. Germline CDR1 and CDR2: SGHTA and FQGNSA. Between the trimmed V and J ends, which lost 3 bases and 10 bases, there was a span of 10 bases. CDR3 length: 12 residues. CDR3 residues: CASSFRSDEQFF. Written as DNA, the CDR3 is TGTGCCAGCAGCTTTCGGTCGGACGAGCAGTTCTTC.

This clonotype was recorded at least ten times. The chain employs TRBV7-2 and TRBJ2-1; 13 nucleotides agree with TRBD2. CDR1 SGHTA and CDR2 FQGNSA come from the germline V gene. The CDR3 spans 16 residues. The J segment lost 12 bases and the V segment lost 5 bases, leaving 13 bases of the junction unmatched. CDR3: CASSGGGLAGAKRQFF. CDR3 nucleotides: TGTGCCAGCAGCGGCGGAGGACTAGCGGGGGCAAAGAGGCAGTTCTTC.

V usage is TRBV10-3 and J usage is TRBJ2-2; unclear D gene. The length of the CDR3 is 16 residues. The germline V and J ends were trimmed by 4 bases and 7 bases, with 19 bases remaining between them. Per the germline V gene, CDR1 is ENHRY and CDR2 is SYGVKD. The CDR3 is CAISGGLTLGIGELFF. The CDR3 DNA follows: TGTGCCATCAGTGGCGGCCTGACGCTTGGGATCGGGGAGCTGTTTTTT.

The sample holds many counts of this clonotype. The rearrangement joins TRBV28 to TRBJ2-2; possibly TRBD2 for D (6 bases). Trimming stripped 3 bases from V and 5 bases from J, with 13 bases between. The CDR3 is 15 residues long. The V gene's germline CDR1 is MDHEN and CDR2 SYDVKM. Here the CDR3 reads CASSFHSGGTGELFF. The CDR3 region has the DNA TGTGCCAGCAGTTTCCACTCTGGAGGGACCGGGGAGCTGTTTTTT. Combining the CDR3 with reference TRBV28 and TRBJ2-2 gives the whole variable domain DVKVTQSSRYLVKRTGEKVFLECVQDMDHENMFWYRQDPGLGLRLIYFSYDVKMKEKGDIPEGYSVSREKKERFSLILESASTNQTSMYLCASSFHSGGTGELFFGEGSRLTVL.

This clonotype was detected a few times. The V call is TRBV20-1, the J call TRBJ2-4; perhaps D is TRBD1 or TRBD2 (6 bases each). From germline, CDR1 is DFQATT and CDR2 SNEGSKA (reference sequence). Trimming shortened V by 1 base and J by 8 bases, and 15 bases separated the two germline ends. This CDR3 is 14 amino acids long. CDR3 loop: CSARVGGSGDIQYF. Here the CDR3 DNA reads TGCAGTGCTAGAGTCGGGGGCTCGGGAGACATTCAGTACTTC.

Points on this clonotype: A much larger clone sits a single nucleotide away, making a read error possible. V usage is TRBV7-4 and J usage is TRBJ2-1; D not certain. Germline V gene lookup returns CDR1 SGHVT and CDR2 SQSDAQ. CDR3 size: 13 residues. CDR3 sequence reads: CTSSLGVGNEQFF. CDR3 DNA: TGTACCAGCAGCTTAGGCGTCGGGAATGAGCAGTTCTTC. Based on the CDR3 plus reference TRBV7-4 and TRBJ2-1, the full variable domain is GAGVSQSPRYKVAKRGRDVALRCDSISGHVTLYWYRQTLGQGSEVLTYSQSDAQRDKSGRPSGRFSAERPERSVSTLKIQRTEQGDSAVYLCTSSLGVGNEQFFGPGTRLTVL.

This clonotype was seen only a few times. The chain carries TRBV30 and TRBJ2-2; D remains ambiguous. Trimming took off 0 bases at V and 4 bases at J, with 9 bases between the two ends. Germline assignment: CDR1 GTSNPN and CDR2 SVGIG (reference sequence). The CDR3 extends over 14 amino acids. The CDR3 loop reads CAWSVRFVTGELFF. The DNA for the CDR3 is TGTGCCTGGAGTGTCCGCTTCGTCACCGGGGAGCTGTTTTTT.

This clonotype showed up many times. V gene TRBV7-2 combines with J gene TRBJ1-3; a possible D gene is TRBD1 (5 bases). The V and J ends lost 4 bases and 4 bases respectively, with 11 bases between them. The germline V gene encodes CDR1 SGHTA and CDR2 FQGNSA. This CDR3 is 14 amino acids long. CDR3 sequence: CASSSLGGGNTIYF. The CDR3 nucleotides are TGTGCCAGCAGCTCTTTGGGGGGAGGAAACACCATATATTTT.

The table lists this clonotype with a few counts. The DNA of the CDR3 is TGTGCCAGCAGTTTCGAGGCTAGCGCCACAGATACGCAGTATTTT. Translated, it gives CASSFEASATDTQYF. The chain carries TRBV12-3 or TRBV12-4 and TRBJ2-3; tentative D call: TRBD2 (6 bases). The CDR3 totals 15 residues. V lost 3 bases to trimming and J lost 2 bases, with 12 bases between them.

This clonotype has at least ten counts. The rearrangement links TRBV7-2 to TRBJ1-5; tentative D call: TRBD1 (5 bases). Looked up from germline, CDR1 is SGHTA and CDR2 is FQGNSA. The CDR3 runs to 16 residues. With 1 base removed from V and 7 bases from J, the gap between germline ends came to 17 bases. The CDR3 loop is CASSLDFFAGSQPQHF. The CDR3 region has the DNA TGTGCCAGCAGCTTAGATTTTTTCGCAGGGAGCCAGCCCCAGCATTTT.

This clonotype has ten or more counts. The genes are TRBV29-1 and TRBJ2-6; TRBD2 might be the D (6 bases). The CDR3 runs 17 residues. V was shortened by 1 base and J by 0 bases, with 13 bases between the two germline ends. Germline assignment: CDR1 SQVTM and CDR2 ANQGSEA. CDR3 DNA sequence: TGCAGCGTTGAAGCGGAGGGGCTCCTCTCTGGGGCCAACGTCCTGACTTTC. Amino acids: CSVEAEGLLSGANVLTF.

This clonotype has a count of ten or more. V and J are TRBV15 and TRBJ1-5, with D possibly being TRBD1 (5 bases). The CDR3 covers 14 residues. V was cut by 0 bases and J by 3 bases, with 6 bases left in between. CDR1 is LNHNV and CDR2 is YYDKDF in the germline V gene (reference sequence). CDR3 DNA: TGTGCCACCAGCAGAGAAGGGGTCAATCAGCCCCAGCATTTT. Translating it yields CATSREGVNQPQHF.

This clonotype was counted a few times. The chain couples TRBV7-9 to TRBJ1-2; a weak D match, TRBD1 (6 bases). This CDR3 is built from 20 residues. V dropped 0 bases and J dropped 0 bases, with 23 bases sitting between them. Germline V gene lookup returns CDR1 SEHNR and CDR2 FQNEAQ (reference sequence). Here the CDR3 DNA reads TGTGCCAGCAGCTTAGCGAGGGAGGGGGGAAACAGGGTCTCTAACTATGGCTACACCTTC. It yields the protein CASSLAREGGNRVSNYGYTF.